The text below deals with one T cell receptor beta chain. This sample was included in a study of PD-L1 blockade in urothelial cancer. The CDR3 contains 12 residues. V dropped 2 bases and J dropped 12 bases, with 11 bases sitting between them. Per germline, CDR1 SNHLY and CDR2 FYNNEI. Method: immunoSEQ multiplex PCR; TCRdb's copy keeps in-frame clones and lacks some. The top ten clones hold about 2.3% of a sample with around 120,000 clones, over 75% of them seen once. Sequenced here: PBMCs, sampled around atezolizumab (anti-PD-L1) treatment. This TCR was recovered from a man aged 50-60 years with urothelial cancer. The chain couples TRBV2 to TRBJ2-1, with D tentatively TRBD1 (6 bases). This chain's CDR3 is CASSETQGRQFF. In nucleotides, the CDR3 is TGTGCCAGCAGTGAAACACAGGGAAGGCAGTTCTTC.